Sequencing of this T cell receptor beta chain was carried out in a study of radiation and T cells in renal cell carcinoma. Study-wide results and limits: Top tumor clonotypes rose in blood 2 weeks post-radiation, then contracted.

Time point reported: blood 2 weeks post-SBRT. The treatment here: 15 Gy SBRT to primary tumor, nephrectomy 4 weeks later. The patient's renal cell carcinoma had clear cell pathology. The table lists this clone with a few counts. Its specificity is not known. The CDR3 consists of 16 residues. CDR1 is MNHEY, CDR2 SMNVEV, per germline (reference sequence). V gave up 0 bases and J gave up 1 base; unmatched junction bases: 2. TCRdb's copy holds only in-frame clones and misses some; the assay was immunoSEQ multiplex PCR. This repertoire shows around 75,000 clones, 82% found once; its top ten account for 5.5% to 7.5%.

This material consisted of blood, taken from a patient whose treatment included radiotherapy and nephrectomy. The chain carries TRBV27 and TRBJ2-5, with 10 bases that match TRBD2. This TCR derives from a man aged 60-69 years with renal cell carcinoma. The CDR3: CASSLSVAGGQETQYF. As DNA, the CDR3 is TGTGCCAGCAGTTTATCCGTAGCGGGAGGCCAAGAGACCCAGTACTTC.